One sample yielded the 11 T cell receptor beta chains listed below, sequenced in a study of blood T cell repertoires in COVID-19. The table came from immunoSEQ multiplex PCR; TCRdb's copy has only in-frame clones and leaves some out. The sample holds roughly 250,000 clones, approximately 90% seen once. The source material was peripheral blood. The source is a woman aged 40 to 49 with acute or convalescent COVID-19.

The CDR3 DNA sequence: TGTGCCAGCAGCAAAGCGTCGGAGGGGGCGAGTGGCTACACCTTC. Its translation: CASSKASEGASGYTF. The chain recombines TRBV21-1 with TRBJ1-2; whether TRBD1, the table's D call, matches the DNA was not checked. TRBV21-1 is tagged as a pseudogene. The CDR3 length is 15 residues.

The chain has TRBV18 and TRBJ2-3; TRBD2 matches 13 bases. With V trimmed by 3 bases and J by 0 bases, 6 bases remained unmatched. The germline gives CDR1 KGHSH, CDR2 LQKENI. The CDR3 consists of 18 residues. CDR3 DNA sequence: TGTGCCAGCTCACCCCGGACTAGCGGGAGAACTAGCACAGATACGCAGTATTTT. It encodes CASSPRTSGRTSTDTQYF.

The genes are TRBV5-1 and TRBJ2-7; D is undetermined. CDR1 and CDR2 (germline): SGHRS, YFSETQ. Deletions cut 4 bases from V and 2 bases from J, with 10 bases between. The CDR3 totals 13 residues. CDR3 nucleotide sequence: TGCGCCAGCAGCCTGGGCCCAGCCTACGAGCAGTACGTC. This gives the protein CASSLGPAYEQYV.

This sequence joins TRBV11-3 and TRBJ2-1, with TRBD2 matching over 11 bases. Germline V gene sequence: CDR1 SGHNT, CDR2 YENEEA. After removal of 5 bases from V and 3 bases from J, the junction contained 6 bases not matched to a gene. The CDR3 has 16 amino acids. The CDR3: CASSPYGTSGYNEQFF. DNA of the CDR3: TGTGCCAGCAGCCCTTATGGGACTAGCGGCTACAATGAGCAGTTCTTC.

The chain recombines TRBV2 with TRBJ1-2, with TRBD1 as a possible D gene (5 bases). CDR1 and CDR2 from the germline V gene are SNHLY and FYNNEI. V was trimmed by 3 bases and J by 6 bases, leaving 11 bases between them. This CDR3 comprises 13 residues. The CDR3 DNA reads as TGTGCCAGCAGTGACAGGGCCCTTGATGGCTACACCTTC. Its protein product is CASSDRALDGYTF.

The genes are TRBV13 and TRBJ1-3, with D uncertain. The germline CDR1 and CDR2 sequences are PRHDT and FYEKMQ (reference sequence). The CDR3 loop spans 15 amino acids. Deletions cut 10 bases from V and 0 bases from J, with 16 bases between. The CDR3 spells CATERRGFSGNTIYF. Here the CDR3 DNA reads TGTGCCACGGAACGACGAGGCTTCTCTGGAAACACCATATATTTT.

This chain connects TRBV5-6 to TRBJ1-4, with D possibly TRBD1 on 5 matching bases. Germline V gives CDR1 SGHDT, CDR2 YYEEEE. The V and J ends lost 4 bases and 0 bases respectively, with 10 bases between them. This CDR3 has 15 residues. The DNA for the CDR3 is TGTGCCAGCAGCCCGTGGGGGGCAACTAATGAAAAACTGTTTTTT. Its translation is CASSPWGATNEKLFF.

The V and J genes are TRBV9 and TRBJ1-3; possibly TRBD1 for D (5 bases). Germline CDR1 and CDR2: SGDLS and YYNGEE. CDR3 size: 15 residues. Trimming pared 0 bases from V and 3 bases from J, leaving 10 bases between. The DNA of the CDR3 is TGTGCCAGCAGCGTAGGGGGGGTTGGTGGAAACACCATATATTTT. Its translation is CASSVGGVGGNTIYF. The variable domain in full, with the rest retrieved from reference TRBV9 and TRBJ1-3, is DSGVTQTPKHLITATGQRVTLRCSPRSGDLSVYWYQQSLDQGLQFLIQYYNGEERAKGNILERFSAQQFPDLHSELNLSSLELGDSALYFCASSVGGVGGNTIYFGEGSWLTVV.

This clone appeared a few times. This chain joins TRBV7-9 and TRBJ1-5, with TRBD1 as a possible D gene (6 bases). Germline CDR1 and CDR2: SEHNR and FQNEAQ (reference sequence). This CDR3 is built from 16 residues. V lost 5 bases and J lost 2, with 16 bases in between. CDR3 loop: CASSPDSRGGNQPQHF. The CDR3 region has the DNA TGTGCCAGCAGCCCGGACAGCCGAGGAGGCAATCAGCCCCAGCATTTT.

The V and J genes are TRBV12-3 or TRBV12-4 and TRBJ1-2; TRBD1 matches at 8 bases. The ends lost 6 bases at V and 8 bases at J; junction bases unmatched: 8. CDR3 length equals 13 residues. CDR3 region: CASSGTGIGGYTF. The CDR3, as DNA: TGTGCCAGCAGCGGGACAGGAATAGGAGGCTACACCTTC.

This rearrangement joins TRBV7-9 to TRBJ1-4; D remains unclear. This CDR3 comprises 14 residues. The germline V gene encodes CDR1 SEHNR and CDR2 FQNEAQ (reference sequence). Trimming stripped 5 bases from V and 8 bases from J, with 15 bases between. CDR3 DNA: TGTGCCAGCAGCCCGGCCGGCGCGGGCGAAAAACTGTTTTTT. It specifies CASSPAGAGEKLFF.